Listed here are 6 T cell receptor beta chains from one sample, sequenced in a study of blood T cell repertoires in COVID-19. The data were produced by immunoSEQ multiplex PCR, yet TCRdb's version contains in-frame clones alone and is incomplete. The repertoire holds 150,000 to 200,000 clones, with approximately 92% as singletons. The source material was peripheral blood. The receptors stem from a woman in her forties or fifties with acute or convalescent COVID-19.

The chain carries TRBV10-3 and TRBJ1-6; the D gene is possibly TRBD1 (5 bases). The V gene lost 5 bases and the J gene lost 8 bases, with 7 bases spanning the gap. Germline V gene lookup returns CDR1 ENHRY and CDR2 SYGVKD. The CDR3 is 12 residues long. The CDR3 reads CAISPGDSPLHF. CDR3 coding DNA: TGTGCCATCAGTCCGGGGGATTCACCCCTCCACTTT.

This clone was seen just once. The chain recombines TRBV7-8 with TRBJ2-1; TRBD2 matches at 11 bases. This CDR3 region has 15 residues. V lost 2 bases to trimming and J lost 8 bases; unmatched junction nucleotides: 5. Germline V gene sequence: CDR1 SGHVS, CDR2 FQNEAQ. The CDR3 sequence is CASSLLAGGGDEQFF. The CDR3 bases are TGTGCCAGCAGCTTACTAGCGGGAGGAGGAGATGAGCAGTTCTTC.

The chain couples TRBV19 to TRBJ1-6; 10 nucleotides line up with TRBD1. The junction had 8 bases not matched to a gene; V was cut back by 3 bases and J by 0 bases. Germline lookup yields CDR1 LNHDA and CDR2 SQIVND (reference sequence). This CDR3 is built from 19 residues. The CDR3 here is CASSIGGTGDGSYNSPLHF. The CDR3 region has the DNA TGTGCCAGTAGTATTGGCGGGACAGGGGACGGCTCCTATAATTCACCCCTCCACTTT.

J is TRBJ2-1 and V is TRBV7-2; possible D gene TRBD2, 7 bases. Per the germline V gene, CDR1 is SGHTA and CDR2 is FQGNSA. V lost 6 bases and J 2 bases, leaving 17 bases between the germline ends. CDR3 length equals 16 residues. As DNA, the CDR3 is TGTGCCAGCAGTCCCCGGGGGGCGAAGCCCTACAATGAGCAGTTCTTC. Translated, it gives CASSPRGAKPYNEQFF.

This chain connects TRBV30 to TRBJ1-5; the match to TRBD1 covers 7 bases. Germline CDR1 reads GTSNPN; CDR2 reads SVGIG (reference sequence). This CDR3 is 10 amino acids long. The V gene end was trimmed by 2 bases and the J gene end by 16 bases; junction bases not matched to a gene: 5. The CDR3 nucleotides are TGTGCCTGGAGTCGAGACAGGGAACATTTT. It encodes CAWSRDREHF. Supplemented by reference TRBV30 and TRBJ1-5, the full variable domain reads SQTIHQWPATLVQPVGSPLSLECTVEGTSNPNLYWYRQAAGRGLQLLFYSVGIGQISSEVPQNLSASRPQDRQFILSSKKLLLSDSGFYLCAWSRDREHFGDGTRLSIL.

The gene calls are TRBV2 and TRBJ1-5, with D possibly TRBD1 on 5 matching bases. Deletions cut 4 bases from V and 4 bases from J, with 14 bases between. The V gene's germline CDR1 is SNHLY and CDR2 FYNNEI. This CDR3 spans 15 amino acids. This chain's CDR3 is CASSVYGQANQPQHF. CDR3 in DNA: TGTGCCAGCAGTGTCTACGGACAAGCAAATCAGCCCCAGCATTTT.